This note documents a single TCR beta chain sequence. The data were obtained in a study of blood T cell repertoires in COVID-19. Background on the study: Italy, Spain and the United States were the sources of the convalescent and acute COVID-19 samples. PBMCs, B-cell-depleted T cells, or T cells were the source of the cDNA or gDNA that made up the material.

TCRdb's copy holds only in-frame clones and misses some; the assay was immunoSEQ multiplex PCR. The profile shows over 200,000 clones, approximately 80% of them singletons. CDR1 and CDR2 from the germline V gene are LGHDT and YNNKEL (reference sequence). V was cut by 1 base and J by 7 bases, with 7 bases left in between. CDR3 length: 12 residues. Sequencing was carried out using PBMCs or T cells enriched from blood (not recorded which). V is TRBV3-1 (or the pseudogene TRBV3-2) and J is TRBJ1-2; D is uncertain. The receptor's source is a man aged 55 to 70 who had recovered from COVID-19. The CDR3 protein is CASSQVGGGYTF. CDR3 nucleotides: TGTGCCAGCAGCCAAGTTGGCGGTGGCTACACCTTC.